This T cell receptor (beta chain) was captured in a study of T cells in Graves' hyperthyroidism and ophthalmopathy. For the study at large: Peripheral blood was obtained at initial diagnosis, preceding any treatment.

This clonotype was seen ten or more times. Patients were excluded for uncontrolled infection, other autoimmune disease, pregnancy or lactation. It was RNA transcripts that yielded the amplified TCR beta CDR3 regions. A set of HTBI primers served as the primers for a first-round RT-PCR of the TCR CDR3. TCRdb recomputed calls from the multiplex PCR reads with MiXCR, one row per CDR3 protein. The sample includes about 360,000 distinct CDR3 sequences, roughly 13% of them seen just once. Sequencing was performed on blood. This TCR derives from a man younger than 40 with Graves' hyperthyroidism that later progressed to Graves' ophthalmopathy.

The CDR3 region is CASSFRADTQYF. DNA for the CDR3: TGTGCCAGCAGCTTTAGGGCAGATACGCAGTATTTT. The rearrangement joins TRBV7-2 to TRBJ2-3; D remains unclear. In germline, CDR1 is SGHTA, CDR2 FQGNSA. The CDR3 runs 12 residues. V shed 3 bases and J shed 4 bases, with 5 bases lying between them.